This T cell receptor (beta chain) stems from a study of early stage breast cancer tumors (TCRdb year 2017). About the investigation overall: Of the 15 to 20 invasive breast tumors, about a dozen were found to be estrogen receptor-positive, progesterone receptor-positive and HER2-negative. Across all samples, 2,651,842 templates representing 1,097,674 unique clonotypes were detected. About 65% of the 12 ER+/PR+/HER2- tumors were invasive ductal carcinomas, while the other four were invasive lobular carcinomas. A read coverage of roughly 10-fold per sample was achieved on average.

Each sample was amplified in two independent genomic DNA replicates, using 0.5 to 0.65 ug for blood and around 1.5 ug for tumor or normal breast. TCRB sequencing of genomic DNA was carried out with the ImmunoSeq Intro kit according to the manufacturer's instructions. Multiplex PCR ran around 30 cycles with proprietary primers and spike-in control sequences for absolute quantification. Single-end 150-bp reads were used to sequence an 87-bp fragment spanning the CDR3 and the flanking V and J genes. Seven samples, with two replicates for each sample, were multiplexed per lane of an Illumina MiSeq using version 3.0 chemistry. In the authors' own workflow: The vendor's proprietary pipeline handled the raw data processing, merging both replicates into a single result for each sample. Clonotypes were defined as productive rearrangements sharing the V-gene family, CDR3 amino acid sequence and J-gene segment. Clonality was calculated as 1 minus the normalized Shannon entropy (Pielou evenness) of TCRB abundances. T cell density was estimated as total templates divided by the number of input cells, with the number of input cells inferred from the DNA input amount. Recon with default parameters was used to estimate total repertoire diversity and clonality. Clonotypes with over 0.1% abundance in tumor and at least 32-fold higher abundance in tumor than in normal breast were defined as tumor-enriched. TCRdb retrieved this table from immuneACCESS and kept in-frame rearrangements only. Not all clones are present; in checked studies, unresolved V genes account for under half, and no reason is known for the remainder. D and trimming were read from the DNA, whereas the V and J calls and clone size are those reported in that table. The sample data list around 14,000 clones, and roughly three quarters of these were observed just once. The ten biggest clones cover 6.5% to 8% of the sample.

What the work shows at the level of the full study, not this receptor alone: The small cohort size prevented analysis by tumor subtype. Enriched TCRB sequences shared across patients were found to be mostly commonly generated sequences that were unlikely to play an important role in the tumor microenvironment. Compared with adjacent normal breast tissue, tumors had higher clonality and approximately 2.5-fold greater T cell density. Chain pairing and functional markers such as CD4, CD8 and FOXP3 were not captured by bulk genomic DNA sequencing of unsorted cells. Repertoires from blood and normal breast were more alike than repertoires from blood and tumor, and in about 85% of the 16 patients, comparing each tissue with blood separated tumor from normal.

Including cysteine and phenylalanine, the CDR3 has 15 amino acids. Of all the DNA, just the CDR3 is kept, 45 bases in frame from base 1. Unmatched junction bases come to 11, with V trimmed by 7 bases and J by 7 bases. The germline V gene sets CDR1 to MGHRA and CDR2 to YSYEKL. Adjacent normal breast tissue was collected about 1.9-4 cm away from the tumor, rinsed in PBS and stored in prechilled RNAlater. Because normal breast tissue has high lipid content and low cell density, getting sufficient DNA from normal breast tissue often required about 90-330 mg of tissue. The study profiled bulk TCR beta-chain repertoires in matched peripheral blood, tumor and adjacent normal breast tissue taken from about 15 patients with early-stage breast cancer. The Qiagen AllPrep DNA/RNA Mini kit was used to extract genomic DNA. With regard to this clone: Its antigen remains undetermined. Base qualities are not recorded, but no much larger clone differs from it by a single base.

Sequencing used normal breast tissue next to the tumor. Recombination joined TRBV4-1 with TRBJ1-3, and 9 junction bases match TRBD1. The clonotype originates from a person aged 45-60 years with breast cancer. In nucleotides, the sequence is TGCGCCAGCACCCCGGGACAGGGTGAACGGAACACCATATATTTT. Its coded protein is CASTPGQGERNTIYF.